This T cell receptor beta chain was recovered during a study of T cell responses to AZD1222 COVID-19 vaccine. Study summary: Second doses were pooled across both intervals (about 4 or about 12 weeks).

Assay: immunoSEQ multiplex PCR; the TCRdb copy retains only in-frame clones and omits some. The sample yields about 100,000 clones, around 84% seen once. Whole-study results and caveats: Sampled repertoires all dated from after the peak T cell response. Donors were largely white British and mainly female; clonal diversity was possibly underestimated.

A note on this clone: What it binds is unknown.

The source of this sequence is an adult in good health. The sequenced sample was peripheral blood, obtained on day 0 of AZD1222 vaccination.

CDR3 protein: CASSPKNRGETEAFF. CDR3 nucleotides: TGTGCCAGCAGCCCGAAAAACAGGGGTGAAACTGAAGCTTTCTTT. This sequence joins TRBV7-9 and TRBJ1-1; 7 bases match TRBD1. The length of the CDR3 is 15 residues. J gave up 5 bases and V 5 bases, and 11 bases lay outside the gene matches. Germline values: CDR1 SEHNR, CDR2 FQNEAQ (reference sequence).